This TCR beta chain came from a study of control samples from healthy donors and cancer patients. This CDR3 is built from 14 residues. CDR1 is SGHTS and CDR2 is YDEGEE in the germline V gene. Trimming removed 9 bases at V and 6 bases at J, with 19 bases between. The table came from immunoSEQ multiplex PCR; TCRdb's copy has only in-frame clones and leaves some out. The sample records 70,000 to 80,000 clones, around 90% being singletons. The gene calls are TRBV5-8 and TRBJ1-5, with no clear D. Sequenced input: PBMCs. The receptor comes from a woman between 45 and 60 years old with colorectal cancer. The DNA for the CDR3 is TGTGCCACCCAAGGACGGGAACGGGGTCAGCCCCAGCATTTT. Translation: CATQGRERGQPQHF.